The next 32 T cell receptor beta chains were all read from a single sample in a study of shared clonotypes between healthy human individuals. This table comes from immunoSEQ multiplex PCR, and its TCRdb copy is limited to in-frame clones, with some not included. The sample shows over a million clones, 75% to 85% of them seen only once. Sequences were obtained from memory CD4+ T cells from PBMCs. Noted subset: CD45RA-negative fraction. The receptors were gathered from a man between 18 and 35 years old in good health. Some clones in this sample may be carry-over from other donors' samples.

The chain carries TRBV9 and TRBJ2-7; D gene ambiguous. V lost 0 bases to trimming and J lost 2 bases, with 12 bases between them. The CDR3 runs 15 residues. Germline CDR1 is SGDLS and CDR2 is YYNGEE. The DNA of the CDR3 is TGTGCCAGCAGCGTAGATCCGCAGAACCCCTACGAGCAGTACTTC. Translating gives CASSVDPQNPYEQYF. Full variable domain (missing parts from reference TRBV9 and TRBJ2-7): DSGVTQTPKHLITATGQRVTLRCSPRSGDLSVYWYQQSLDQGLQFLIQYYNGEERAKGNILERFSAQQFPDLHSELNLSSLELGDSALYFCASSVDPQNPYEQYFGPGTRLTVT.

The chain employs TRBV7-8 and TRBJ2-7, with D perhaps matching TRBD2 (5 bases). This CDR3 spans 16 amino acids. The V and J ends lost 1 base and 6 bases respectively, with 19 bases between them. CDR1 is SGHVS, CDR2 FQNEAQ, per germline. CDR3 protein: CASSLGVARGYFEQYF. The DNA of the CDR3 is TGTGCCAGCAGCTTAGGGGTAGCGAGAGGGTACTTCGAGCAGTACTTC. The complete variable domain, with remaining parts taken from reference TRBV7-8 and TRBJ2-7, reads GAGVSQSPRYKVAKRGQDVALRCDPISGHVSLFWYQQALGQGPEFLTYFQNEAQLDKSGLPSDRFFAERPEGSVSTLKIQRTQQEDSAVYLCASSLGVARGYFEQYFGPGTRLTVT.

The chain recombines TRBV5-1 with TRBJ2-1; D might be TRBD1 (7 bases). This CDR3 is built from 15 residues. Germline values: CDR1 SGHRS, CDR2 YFSETQ. Trimming left V 1 base short and J 4 bases short, with 12 bases between. The DNA for the CDR3 is TGCGCCAGCAGCTTGTTCAGGGGGAGGTACAATGAGCAGTTCTTC. It encodes CASSLFRGRYNEQFF.

The chain is built from TRBV6-1 and TRBJ2-1; TRBD1 matches at 8 bases. Germline trimming cut 6 bases from V and 6 bases from J; bases unmatched to any gene: 10. The CDR3 covers 15 residues. Germline V lookup: CDR1 MNHNS, CDR2 SASEGT. In DNA, the CDR3 is TGTGCCAGCAGAGTACAGGGGGGATTAGGCAATGAGCAGTTCTTC. Translated: CASRVQGGLGNEQFF.

Written as DNA, the CDR3 is TGTGCCAGCAGATCCCCGGGGGTAAACACTGAAGCTTTCTTT. Its translation: CASRSPGVNTEAFF. This chain uses TRBV6-5 with TRBJ1-1, with a possible D match to TRBD1 (5 bases). V shed 6 bases and J shed 2 bases, with 13 bases lying between them. This CDR3 is built from 14 residues. Germline CDR1 and CDR2: MNHEY and SVGAGI.

CDR3 sequence reads: CASGRPEGYEQFF. The CDR3 DNA follows: TGTGCCAGCGGCCGACCGGAGGGCTATGAGCAGTTCTTC. The chain uses TRBV2 and TRBJ2-1; a possible D gene is TRBD2 (6 bases). Per the germline V gene, CDR1 is SNHLY and CDR2 is FYNNEI. The CDR3 spans 13 residues. The ends were cut back, 8 bases at V and 8 bases at J, with 16 bases in the middle.

V is TRBV5-1 and J is TRBJ2-5; D possibly matches TRBD1 or TRBD2 (6 bases each). Germline V lookup: CDR1 SGHRS, CDR2 YFSETQ. Deletions cut 0 bases from V and 6 bases from J, with 9 bases between. There are 13 residues in the CDR3. CDR3 region: CASSLEGGQTQYF. The CDR3 coding sequence is TGCGCCAGCAGCTTGGAAGGGGGGCAGACCCAGTACTTC.

The CDR3 region is CASSVLAGVEETQYF. The CDR3 nucleotides are TGTGCCAGCAGCGTATTAGCGGGAGTCGAGGAGACCCAGTACTTC. The chain joins TRBV9 to TRBJ2-5; 9 nucleotides line up with TRBD2. The CDR3 has 15 amino acids. The V gene end was trimmed by 1 base and the J gene end by 5 bases; junction bases not matched to a gene: 6. CDR1 is SGDLS, CDR2 YYNGEE, per germline.

The count of this clone is one. CDR3 coding DNA: TGTGCCTGGAGTCCGGGACAGCCCCAAGAGACCCAGTACTTC. This codes for CAWSPGQPQETQYF. The chain employs TRBV30 and TRBJ2-5; 7 nucleotides match TRBD1. V was pared by 2 bases and J by 1 base, with 4 bases of the junction left unmatched. In germline, CDR1 is GTSNPN, CDR2 SVGIG (reference sequence). This CDR3 is 14 amino acids long.

With regard to this clone: Within the sample, other DNA sequences also encode this same CDR3. This chain uses TRBV5-1 with TRBJ2-7, with no clear D. The CDR3 extends over 14 amino acids. Germline V gives CDR1 SGHRS, CDR2 YFSETQ. Trimming took 0 bases from V and 1 from J, leaving 8 bases between them. The CDR3 is CASSLEAFSYEQYF. The DNA of the CDR3 is TGCGCCAGCAGCTTGGAGGCTTTTTCCTACGAGCAGTACTTC.

The J gene is TRBJ2-2, the V gene TRBV5-4, with D perhaps matching TRBD2 (6 bases). Deletions cut 3 bases from V and 0 bases from J, with 15 bases between. Per the germline V gene, CDR1 is SGHNT and CDR2 is YYREEE (reference sequence). The CDR3 has 17 amino acids. The CDR3 region is CASSSTLASANTGELFF. The CDR3, as DNA: TGTGCCAGCAGCTCGACCCTAGCGAGCGCGAACACCGGGGAGCTGTTTTTT.

V and J are TRBV2 and TRBJ1-5; TRBD1 aligns across 9 bases. The CDR3 consists of 13 residues. V lost 7 bases and J lost 7; bases outside the gene matches: 5. The germline V gene has CDR1 SNHLY and CDR2 FYNNEI. CDR3: CASNLQGAQPQHF. In DNA form, the CDR3 reads TGTGCCAGCAACCTACAGGGGGCGCAGCCCCAGCATTTT.

The J gene is TRBJ1-2, the V gene TRBV18; D is uncertain. V lost 0 bases and J lost 2, with 7 bases in between. Germline CDR1 and CDR2: KGHSH and LQKENI. The CDR3 contains 14 residues. The CDR3 region has the DNA TGTGCCAGCTCACCACCGCAGCCAAACTATGGCTACACCTTC. The encoded protein is CASSPPQPNYGYTF.

The chain joins TRBV5-4 to TRBJ1-1; D is unclear. The V gene's germline CDR1 is SGHNT and CDR2 YYREEE (reference sequence). Trimming removed 0 bases from V and 13 bases from J, with 16 bases in between. The CDR3 consists of 13 residues. The CDR3 DNA follows: TGTGCCAGCAGCTTGGTTGGGCACCCGCACGATTTCTTT. This encodes CASSLVGHPHDFF. The full variable domain, its missing parts supplied by reference TRBV5-4 and TRBJ1-1, is ETGVTQSPTHLIKTRGQQVTLRCSSQSGHNTVSWYQQALGQGPQFIFQYYREEENGRGNFPPRFSGLQFPNYSSELNVNALELDDSALYLCASSLVGHPHDFFGQGTRLTVV.

V and J are TRBV11-3 and TRBJ2-7; the D is unclear. Trimming stripped 2 bases from V and 3 bases from J, with 11 bases between. Germline-derived CDR1 and CDR2 are SGHNT and YENEEA. This CDR3 has 14 residues. The DNA for the CDR3 is TGTGCCAGCAGCTTAAATTCCCAGTTCTACGAGCAGTACTTC. Its translation: CASSLNSQFYEQYF.

The gene calls are TRBV10-3 and TRBJ2-1; D is ambiguous. The germline V and J ends were trimmed by 2 bases and 6 bases, with 11 bases remaining between them. This CDR3 is 14 amino acids long. CDR1 ENHRY and CDR2 SYGVKD come from the germline V gene. The DNA for the CDR3 is TGTGCCATCAGTGAGCGTGGCGCTATCAATGAGCAGTTCTTC. Protein product: CAISERGAINEQFF.

This clone has only a few counts. CDR3 coding DNA: TGTGCCAGCAGCCCCCGCGTGGGTAGGCCTGGGGCCAACGTCCTGACTTTC. Its translation: CASSPRVGRPGANVLTF. The V call is TRBV9, the J call TRBJ2-6; D is ambiguous. The CDR3 covers 17 residues. Germline CDR1 reads SGDLS; CDR2 reads YYNGEE. Trimming removed 4 bases from V and 2 bases from J, with 16 bases in between.

The chain has TRBV30 and TRBJ1-4; D is uncertain. Germline loops: CDR1 GTSNPN, CDR2 SVGIG (reference sequence). With 0 bases removed from V and 6 bases from J, the gap between germline ends came to 14 bases. This CDR3 contains 15 residues. DNA for the CDR3: TGTGCCTGGAGTGTATCGGGCAGGAGGTATGAAAAACTGTTTTTT. Translating it yields CAWSVSGRRYEKLFF.

This chain connects TRBV6-6 to TRBJ2-7; D may be TRBD2 (6 bases). V was clipped by 2 bases and J by 2 bases, with 13 bases between them. The germline V gene has CDR1 MNHNY and CDR2 SVGAGI (reference sequence). The CDR3 is made up of 15 amino acids. DNA of the CDR3: TGTGCCAGCAGTTACACGAGGGGAGGAACCTACGAGCAGTACTTC. Protein product: CASSYTRGGTYEQYF.

The table lists this clone with a count of one. The rearrangement uses TRBV28 and TRBJ2-1; D unclear. The germline V gene encodes CDR1 MDHEN and CDR2 SYDVKM. The V end lost 2 bases, the J end lost 7 bases, and 12 bases lay between the germline ends. This CDR3 has 14 amino acids. The CDR3 loop reads CASSLGVVGNEQFF. The CDR3 DNA reads as TGTGCCAGCAGTTTAGGTGTGGTCGGGAATGAGCAGTTCTTC.

This rearrangement joins TRBV28 to TRBJ1-2; TRBD1 matches 8 bases. The CDR3 spans 13 residues. The V gene's germline CDR1 is MDHEN and CDR2 SYDVKM. With 3 bases clipped from V and 8 bases from J, the junction kept 5 bases outside the gene matches. The DNA of the CDR3 is TGTGCCAGCAGTTTGAGACAGGGGAGGGGCTACACCTTC. Protein product: CASSLRQGRGYTF.

The chain uses TRBV6-1 and TRBJ1-1, with 7 bases aligning to TRBD1. The CDR3 loop spans 14 amino acids. The germline V gene has CDR1 MNHNS and CDR2 SASEGT. V lost 6 bases, J lost 5 bases, and 9 bases stayed unmatched. The CDR3 DNA follows: TGTGCCAGCAGGGGGGACAGAGGACTAACTGAAGCTTTCTTT. It is translated as CASRGDRGLTEAFF.

This chain connects TRBV10-3 to TRBJ2-6, with D perhaps TRBD1 (5 bases). In germline, CDR1 is ENHRY, CDR2 SYGVKD. The CDR3 is 17 amino acids. The V gene lost 6 bases and the J gene lost 0 bases, with 15 bases spanning the gap. CDR3 amino acids: CAIRDRQLSSGANVLTF. In DNA form, the CDR3 reads TGTGCCATCAGGGATCGACAGCTAAGCTCTGGGGCCAACGTCCTGACTTTC.

The chain carries TRBV30 and TRBJ1-2; D remains ambiguous. The CDR3 totals 13 residues. With 2 bases removed from V and 7 bases from J, the gap between germline ends came to 14 bases. CDR1 and CDR2 from the germline V gene are GTSNPN and SVGIG (reference sequence). CDR3 bases: TGTGCCTGGAGTACCCTAATCGGACTTGGCTACACCTTC. As protein: CAWSTLIGLGYTF.

The V and J genes are TRBV28 and TRBJ2-4; 10 bases agree with TRBD1. Germline lookup yields CDR1 MDHEN and CDR2 SYDVKM. V lost 6 bases and J lost 5; bases outside the gene matches: 13. The length of the CDR3 is 17 residues. The CDR3 DNA follows: TGTGCCAGCAGGCGACCAGGGACAGGGGATGACCAAAACATTCAGTACTTC. Protein sequence: CASRRPGTGDDQNIQYF.

This chain joins TRBV5-1 and TRBJ2-2; 13 bases fit TRBD2. The CDR3 contains 16 residues. Germline assignment: CDR1 SGHRS and CDR2 YFSETQ. V lost 4 bases to trimming and J lost 7 bases; unmatched junction nucleotides: 7. The CDR3 bases are TGCGCCAGCAGCCGAGGGACTAGCGGGAATGACGGGGAGCTGTTTTTT. This codes for CASSRGTSGNDGELFF. The entire variable domain, with the rest obtained from reference TRBV5-1 and TRBJ2-2, is as follows: KAGVTQTPRYLIKTRGQQVTLSCSPISGHRSVSWYQQTPGQGLQFLFEYFSETQRNKGNFPGRFSGRQFSNSRSEMNVSTLELGDSALYLCASSRGTSGNDGELFFGEGSRLTVL.

J is TRBJ1-1 and V is TRBV16; 7 nucleotides align to TRBD1. This CDR3 has 15 amino acids. Germline CDR1 and CDR2: KGHSY and FQNENV. The J segment lost 4 bases and the V segment lost 4 bases, leaving 9 bases of the junction unmatched. CDR3 sequence reads: CASSRNRRQGTEAFF. CDR3 nucleotide sequence: TGTGCCAGCAGCCGAAATAGAAGACAGGGCACTGAAGCTTTCTTT.

CDR3: CASSLIGDRGRFQPQHF. CDR3 bases: TGTGCCAGCAGTTTGATAGGGGACAGGGGGCGGTTTCAGCCCCAGCATTTT. V usage is TRBV27 and J usage is TRBJ1-5, with 12 bases identical to TRBD1. The V gene's germline CDR1 is MNHEY and CDR2 SMNVEV (reference sequence). Unmatched junction bases numbered 9, after V lost 3 bases and J lost 6 bases. CDR3 size: 17 residues.

This chain connects TRBV27 to TRBJ2-5; perhaps TRBD1 as D (6 bases). The CDR3 covers 15 residues. Trimming cost V 6 bases and J 4 bases, with 18 bases left between them. In germline, CDR1 is MNHEY, CDR2 SMNVEV (reference sequence). The DNA of the CDR3 is TGTGCCAGCAGCGACAGGTCCACGAGAGGAGAGACCCAGTACTTC. Translation gives CASSDRSTRGETQYF.

The chain recombines TRBV11-2 with TRBJ2-7, with D hard to call. CDR1 and CDR2 from the germline V gene are SGHAT and FQNNGV. The CDR3 sequence is 12 residues long. Trimming removed 5 bases from V and 7 bases from J, with 12 bases in between. Written as DNA, the CDR3 is TGTGCCAGCAGCCCCCAGTCGGGTGAGCAGTACTTC. Translated, it gives CASSPQSGEQYF.

The chain links TRBV15 to TRBJ2-3; D is undetermined. V was clipped by 0 bases and J by 2 bases, with 9 bases between them. CDR3 length: 15 amino acids. CDR1 is LNHNV and CDR2 is YYDKDF in the germline V gene (reference sequence). CDR3 DNA sequence: TGTGCCACCAGCAGAGAGTCCGGATACACAGATACGCAGTATTTT. Translating gives CATSRESGYTDTQYF. Full variable domain (outside the CDR3, taken from reference TRBV15 and TRBJ2-3): DAMVIQNPRYQVTQFGKPVTLSCSQTLNHNVMYWYQQKSSQAPKLLFHYYDKDFNNEADTPDNFQSRRPNTSFCFLDIRSPGLGDTAMYLCATSRESGYTDTQYFGPGTRLTVL.

The chain employs TRBV5-1 and TRBJ2-4; D is unresolved. CDR1 and CDR2 (germline): SGHRS, YFSETQ. This CDR3 has 14 amino acids. Trimming took 0 bases from V and 2 from J, leaving 6 bases between them. The CDR3 bases are TGCGCCAGCAGCTTGGATCGATCCAAAAACATTCAGTACTTC. Amino acid sequence: CASSLDRSKNIQYF.